This TCR beta chain was identified in a study of response to subunit inactivated influenza vaccine. A few counts support this clonotype. Its antigen is unknown. The study's findings and limits: With each seasonal influenza vaccination, the authors suggested, few new T cells are recruited.

Germline loops: CDR1 KGHDR, CDR2 SFDVKD. This CDR3 comprises 14 residues. J lost 5 bases, V lost 5 bases, and 5 bases had no gene match. TCRdb ran MiXCR on the RT-PCR reads and lists one entry per CDR3 protein. The data hold 500,000 to 750,000 distinct CDR3 sequences, with 14% observed a single time. The chain joins TRBV24-1 to TRBJ1-5; TRBD1 aligns across 7 bases. Sequencing was performed on PBMCs from blood, taken about 12 days after vaccination. This TCR derives from a man aged 50-59 years who received an inactivated influenza vaccine. CDR3 sequence: CATSARDRYQPQHF. The CDR3 DNA reads as TGTGCCACCAGTGCCAGGGACAGATATCAGCCCCAGCATTTT.